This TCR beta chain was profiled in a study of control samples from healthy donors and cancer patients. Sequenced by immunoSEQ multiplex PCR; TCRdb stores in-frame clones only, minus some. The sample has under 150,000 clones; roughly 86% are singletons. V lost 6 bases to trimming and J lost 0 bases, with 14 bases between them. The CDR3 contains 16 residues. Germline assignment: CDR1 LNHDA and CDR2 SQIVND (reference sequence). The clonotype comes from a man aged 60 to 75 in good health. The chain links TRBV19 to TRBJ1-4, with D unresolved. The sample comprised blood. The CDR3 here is CASSVLSSATNEKLFF. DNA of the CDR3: TGTGCCAGTAGCGTGTTGTCCAGTGCAACTAATGAAAAACTGTTTTTT.